The TCR beta chain described here comes from a study of blood T cell repertoires in COVID-19. On the study more broadly: COVID-19 samples from acute and convalescent phases originated in the United States, Italy and Spain. The cDNA or gDNA used as material had been derived from T cells, B-cell-depleted T cells, or PBMCs.

Method: immunoSEQ multiplex PCR; TCRdb's copy keeps in-frame clones and lacks some. The sample consists of some 190,000 clones, roughly 82% of them appearing once. V was shortened by 5 bases and J by 5 bases, with 7 bases between the two germline ends. CDR3 length: 11 residues. In germline, CDR1 is DFQATT, CDR2 SNEGSKA (reference sequence). This receptor was identified in a woman aged 55-75 years with COVID-19, enrolled during active disease. The chain joins TRBV20-1 to TRBJ2-1; a weak D match, TRBD1 (6 bases). The sequenced sample consisted of peripheral blood. The CDR3 DNA reads as TGCAGTGCTCGGACAGACAATGAGCAGTTCTTC. Its translation: CSARTDNEQFF.